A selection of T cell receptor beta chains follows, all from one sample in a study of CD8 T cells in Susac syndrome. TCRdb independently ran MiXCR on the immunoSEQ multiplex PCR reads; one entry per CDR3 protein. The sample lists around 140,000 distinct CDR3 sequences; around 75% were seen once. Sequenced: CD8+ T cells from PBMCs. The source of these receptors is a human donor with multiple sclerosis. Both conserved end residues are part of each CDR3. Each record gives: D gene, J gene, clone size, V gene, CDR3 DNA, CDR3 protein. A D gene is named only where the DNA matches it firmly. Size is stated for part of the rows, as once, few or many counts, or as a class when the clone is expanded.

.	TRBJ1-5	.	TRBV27	TGTGCCAGCAGTTTCGCCGGGCGAGTGGATCAGCCCCAGCATTTT	CASSFAGRVDQPQHF
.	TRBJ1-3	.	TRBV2	TGTGCCAGCAGTGAAATGGACAACTCTGGAAACACCATATATTTT	CASSEMDNSGNTIYF
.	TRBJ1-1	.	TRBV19	TGTGCCAGTAGGCCCGGGGGTAACACTGAAGCTTTCTTT	CASRPGGNTEAFF
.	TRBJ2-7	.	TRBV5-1	TGCGCCAGCAGCCAGAGGGAAGGCTACGAGCAGTACTTC	CASSQREGYEQYF
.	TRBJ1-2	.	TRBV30	TGTGCCTGGGGACCTATGGGGGGCTATGGCTACACCTTC	CAWGPMGGYGYTF
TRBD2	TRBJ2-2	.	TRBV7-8	TGTGCCAGCAGCCCAGGACTAGCGGGAGATCGGACCGGGGAGCTGTTTTTT	CASSPGLAGDRTGELFF
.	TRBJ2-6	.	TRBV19	TGTGCCAGTAGTAGGTCGGCTGACTCTGGGGCCAACGTCCTGACTTTC	CASSRSADSGANVLTF
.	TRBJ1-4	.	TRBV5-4	TGTGCCAGCAGCGCTGCTCCACAAGAGAATAATGAAAAACTGTTTTTT	CASSAAPQENNEKLFF
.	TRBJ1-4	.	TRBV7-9	TGTGCCAGCAGCTTAGGGACAGCTAACCTAATTGCAACTAATGAAAAACTGTTTTTT	CASSLGTANLIATNEKLFF
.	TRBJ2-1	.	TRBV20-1	TGCAGCGCCGTAGCGGTAACCTACAATGAGCAGTTCTTC	CSAVAVTYNEQFF
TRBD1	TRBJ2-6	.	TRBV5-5	TGTGCCAGCAGCTTTATGCCTAAGGGACAGGGGTACGCTGGGGCCAACGTCCTGACTTTC	CASSFMPKGQGYAGANVLTF
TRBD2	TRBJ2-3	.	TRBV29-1	TGCAGCGTTGAACCTGGGCGGGAGGGACCGACAGATACGCAGTATTTT	CSVEPGREGPTDTQYF
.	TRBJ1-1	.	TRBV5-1	TGCGCCAGCAGCTTGGACATAATTAACACTGAAGCTTTCTTT	CASSLDIINTEAFF
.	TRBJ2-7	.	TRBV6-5	TGTGCCAGCAGACAGGGCGGAACATACGATCAGTACTTC	CASRQGGTYDQYF
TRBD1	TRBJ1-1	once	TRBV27	TGTGCCAGCCGTGACAGGGGGCGATTGAACACTGAAGCTTTCTTT	CASRDRGRLNTEAFF
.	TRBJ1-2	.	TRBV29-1	TGCAGCGTTGAAGGTCCAGGGTATGGCTACACCTTC	CSVEGPGYGYTF
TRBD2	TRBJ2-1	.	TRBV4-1	TGCGCCAGCAGCCCCGGGACTAGCGGGATGTACAATGAGCAGTTCTTC	CASSPGTSGMYNEQFF
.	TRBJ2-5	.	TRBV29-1	TGCAGCGTTGTCAGGGACTCACCTCAAGAGACCCAGTACTTC	CSVVRDSPQETQYF
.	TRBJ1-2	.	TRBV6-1	TGTGCCAGCACTGCCGGGGGGGAAAACTATGGCTACACCTTC	CASTAGGENYGYTF
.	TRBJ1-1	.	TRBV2	TGTGCCAGCAGCCCAGGGTGGGGTCCGGACACTGAAGCTTTCTTT	CASSPGWGPDTEAFF
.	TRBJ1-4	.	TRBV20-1	TGCAGTGTTCCAACGTGGAAGATTAATGAAAAACTGTTTTTT	CSVPTWKINEKLFF
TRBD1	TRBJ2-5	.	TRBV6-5	TGTGCCAGCAGTTACACGACAGGGGCGAGAGAGACCCAGTACTTC	CASSYTTGARETQYF
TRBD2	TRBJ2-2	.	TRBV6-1	TGTGCCAGCAGTGAAGTAAGCGGGGGGGCGTATCTCAGCACCGGGGAGCTGTTTTTT	CASSEVSGGAYLSTGELFF
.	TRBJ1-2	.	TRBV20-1	TGCAGTGCTAGTTTCTATTCGGGAAAGGCAGTCTATGGCTACACCTTC	CSASFYSGKAVYGYTF
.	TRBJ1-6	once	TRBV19	TGTGCCAGTAGTGTACAGAGCTCCTATAATTCACCCCTCCACTTT	CASSVQSSYNSPLHF
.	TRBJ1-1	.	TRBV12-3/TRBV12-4	TGTGCCAGCAGACACAGAGGACGAACTGAAGCTTTCTTT	CASRHRGRTEAFF
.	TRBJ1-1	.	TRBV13	TGTGCCAGCAGCCAACTGGGTACTGAAGCTTTCTTT	CASSQLGTEAFF
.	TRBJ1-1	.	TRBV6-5	TGTGCCAGCAGTCCAATGCCCCGCACTGAAGCTTTCTTT	CASSPMPRTEAFF
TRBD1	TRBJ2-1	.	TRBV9	TGTGCCAGCAGCGTAAACCGGGACAGACCCTCCTACAATGAGCAGTTCTTC	CASSVNRDRPSYNEQFF
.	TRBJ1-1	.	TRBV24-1	TGTGCCACCAGTGATTTCTCGGACACTGAAGCTTTCTTT	CATSDFSDTEAFF
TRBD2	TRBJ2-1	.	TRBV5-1	TGCGCCAGCAGCCCCCTAGCGGGGAGCTCCTACAATGAGCAGTTCTTC	CASSPLAGSSYNEQFF
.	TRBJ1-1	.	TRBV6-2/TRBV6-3	TGTGCCAGCTACAATACGGCTCATACTGAAGCTTTCTTT	CASYNTAHTEAFF
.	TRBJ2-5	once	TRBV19	TGTGCCAGTAGTATGGGTTCGGGTCAAGAGACCCAGTACTTC	CASSMGSGQETQYF
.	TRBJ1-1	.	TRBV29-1	TGCAGCGTTGAAGTTGGGAACACTGAAGCTTTCTTT	CSVEVGNTEAFF
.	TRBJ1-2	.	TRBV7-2	TGTGCCAGCAGCTTAGGGGCCCCAACTCGGAACTATGGCTACACCTTC	CASSLGAPTRNYGYTF
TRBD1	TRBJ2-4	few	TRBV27	TGTGCCAGCAGTGTCGGACAGGGGGCGATCAAAAACATTCAGTACTTC	CASSVGQGAIKNIQYF
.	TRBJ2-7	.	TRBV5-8	TGTGCCAGCAGCTTGGTCGGGGACTACGAGCAGTACTTC	CASSLVGDYEQYF
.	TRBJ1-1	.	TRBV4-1	TGCGCCAGCAGCCAAGGTCTCCAGGCCCCACCGAACACTGAAGCTTTCTTT	CASSQGLQAPPNTEAFF
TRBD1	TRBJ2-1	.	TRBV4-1	TGCGCCAGCAGCCAAGATTCAGGGGGCGCGGGTAATGAGCAGTTCTTC	CASSQDSGGAGNEQFF
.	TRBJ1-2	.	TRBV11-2	TGTGCCAGCAGCTTGGGGCTAACCTATGGCTACACCTTC	CASSLGLTYGYTF
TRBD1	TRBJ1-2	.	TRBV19	TGTGCCAGTGTCTACAGGGGGGGTAACTATGGCTACACCTTC	CASVYRGGNYGYTF
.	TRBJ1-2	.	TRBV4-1	TGCGCCAGCAGCCACAGGTCTAAGGGCTATGGCTACACCTTC	CASSHRSKGYGYTF
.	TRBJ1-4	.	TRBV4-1	TGCGCCAGCAGCCAAGACCCGGGGGATGAAAAACTGTTTTTT	CASSQDPGDEKLFF
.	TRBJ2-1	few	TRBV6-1	TGTGCCAGCAGCCCTCCACCCACCTTATCGTCCAATGAGCAGTTCTTC	CASSPPPTLSSNEQFF
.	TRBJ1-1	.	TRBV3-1	TGTGCCAGCAGCCAAGGCTATCGGGGTGAAACTGAAGCTTTCTTT	CASSQGYRGETEAFF
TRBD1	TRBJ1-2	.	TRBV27	TGTGCCAGCAGTTCAATCCTCGGGCAGGGGGAGTACGATGGCTACACCTTC	CASSSILGQGEYDGYTF
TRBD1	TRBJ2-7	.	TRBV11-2	TGTGCCAGCAGCTTCTTCTCAGGGGGCTCCTACGAGCAGTACTTC	CASSFFSGGSYEQYF
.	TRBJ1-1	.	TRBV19	TGTGCCAGTATCCCAGAGAAGAACACTGAAGCTTTCTTT	CASIPEKNTEAFF
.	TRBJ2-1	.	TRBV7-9	TGTGCCAGCAGCGCGACAAATATCAATGAGCAGTTCTTC	CASSATNINEQFF
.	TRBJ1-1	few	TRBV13	TGTGCCAGCACGGGCGGGAACACTGAAGCTTTCTTT	CASTGGNTEAFF
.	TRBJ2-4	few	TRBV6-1	TGTGCCAGCAGTCTGTCTGGAAGTTTGGGGGCCAAAAACATTCAGTACTTC	CASSLSGSLGAKNIQYF
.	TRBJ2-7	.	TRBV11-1	TGTGCCAGCAGCTTTGGCCTCTCCTACGAGCAGTACTTC	CASSFGLSYEQYF
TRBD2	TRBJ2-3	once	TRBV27	TGTGCCAGCAGTCCGGGACTAGCGGGAGCTTCAGATACGCAGTATTTT	CASSPGLAGASDTQYF
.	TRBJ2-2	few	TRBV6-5	TGTGCCAGCAGTTACAGGACCGGGGAGCTGTTTTTT	CASSYRTGELFF
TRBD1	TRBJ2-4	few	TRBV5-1	TGCGCCAGCAGCTTACGGGACAGGGTGGCCAAAAACATTCAGTACTTC	CASSLRDRVAKNIQYF
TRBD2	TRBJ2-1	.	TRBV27	TGTGCCAGCAGTATAGCGGGAGGAGTCTACAATGAGCAGTTCTTC	CASSIAGGVYNEQFF
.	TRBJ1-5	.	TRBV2	TGTGCCAGCAGTGAGCGCAGGGTGGGGGGTGTTGGCAATCAGCCCCAGCATTTT	CASSERRVGGVGNQPQHF
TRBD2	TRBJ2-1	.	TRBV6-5	TGTGCCAGCAGTTACTCACTAGGCGGGGGGTCCTACAATGAGCAGTTCTTC	CASSYSLGGGSYNEQFF
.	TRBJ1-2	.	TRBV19	TGTGCCAGTAGTACGCGACCGAGCCACGCCTATGGCTACACCTTC	CASSTRPSHAYGYTF